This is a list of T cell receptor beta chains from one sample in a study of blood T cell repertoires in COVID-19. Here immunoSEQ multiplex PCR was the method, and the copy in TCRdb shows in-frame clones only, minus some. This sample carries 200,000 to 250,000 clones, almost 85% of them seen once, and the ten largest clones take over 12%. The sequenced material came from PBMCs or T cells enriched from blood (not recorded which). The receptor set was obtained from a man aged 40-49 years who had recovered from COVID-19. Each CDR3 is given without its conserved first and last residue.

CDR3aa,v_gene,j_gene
SARGGTEAF,TRBV20-1,TRBJ1-1
ASSSQSNQPQH,TRBV19,TRBJ1-5
ASSMARGLANTGELF,TRBV19,TRBJ2-2
ASPRDRGASATGELF,TRBV10-1,TRBJ2-2
ASSDTGLVPSYEQY,TRBV3-1/TRBV3-2,TRBJ2-7
ASSVGAGKQF,TRBV9,TRBJ2-1
AWGTSEQF,TRBV30,TRBJ2-1
AWSLLKGQGGNTIY,TRBV30,TRBJ1-3
SVDLRARGFYGYT,TRBV29-1,TRBJ1-2
ASSTRTGSYEQY,TRBV18,TRBJ2-7
ASSLSYNEQF,TRBV28,TRBJ2-1